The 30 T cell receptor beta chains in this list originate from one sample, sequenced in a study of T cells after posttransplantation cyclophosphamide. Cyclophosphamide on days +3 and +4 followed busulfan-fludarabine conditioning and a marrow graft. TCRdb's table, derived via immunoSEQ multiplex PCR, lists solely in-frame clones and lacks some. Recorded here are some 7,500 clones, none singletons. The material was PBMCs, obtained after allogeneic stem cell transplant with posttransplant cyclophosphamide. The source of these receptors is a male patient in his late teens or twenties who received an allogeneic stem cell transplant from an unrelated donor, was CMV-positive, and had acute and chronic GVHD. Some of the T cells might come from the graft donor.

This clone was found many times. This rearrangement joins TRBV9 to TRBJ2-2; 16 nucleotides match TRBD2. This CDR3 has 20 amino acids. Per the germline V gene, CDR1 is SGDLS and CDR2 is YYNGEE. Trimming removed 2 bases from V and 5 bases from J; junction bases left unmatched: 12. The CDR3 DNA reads TGTGCCAGCAGCGTTAAACCGGGACTAGCGGGGGGGCCGGAGACCGGGGAGCTGTTTTTT. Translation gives CASSVKPGLAGGPETGELFF.

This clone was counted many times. CDR3 in DNA: TGTGCCAGCAGCTTGGCCATACAATTGAACACTGAAGCTTTCTTT. The encoded protein is CASSLAIQLNTEAFF. The chain links TRBV11-2 to TRBJ1-1; D is unresolved. The CDR3 length is 15 residues. Trimming took off 3 bases at V and 0 bases at J, with 11 bases between the two ends. Per the germline V gene, CDR1 is SGHAT and CDR2 is FQNNGV.

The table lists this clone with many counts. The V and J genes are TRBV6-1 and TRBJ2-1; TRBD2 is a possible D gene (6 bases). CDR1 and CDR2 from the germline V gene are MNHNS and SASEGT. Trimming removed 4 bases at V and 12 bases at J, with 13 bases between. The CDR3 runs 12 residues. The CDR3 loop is CASSGWGVLQFF. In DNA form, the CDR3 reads TGTGCCAGCAGTGGGTGGGGGGTTTTGCAGTTCTTC.

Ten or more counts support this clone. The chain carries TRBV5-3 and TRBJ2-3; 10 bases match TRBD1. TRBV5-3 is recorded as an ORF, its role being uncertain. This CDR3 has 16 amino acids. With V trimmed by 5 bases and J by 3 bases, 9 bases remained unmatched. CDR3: CARRTPRTGGTDTQYF. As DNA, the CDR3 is TGTGCCAGAAGAACCCCCCGGACAGGGGGAACAGATACGCAGTATTTT.

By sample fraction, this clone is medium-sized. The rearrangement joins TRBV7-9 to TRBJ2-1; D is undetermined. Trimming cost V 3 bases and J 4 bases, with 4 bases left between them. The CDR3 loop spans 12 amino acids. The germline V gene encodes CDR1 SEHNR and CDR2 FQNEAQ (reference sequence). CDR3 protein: CASSLSYNEQFF. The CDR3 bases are TGTGCCAGCAGCTTGAGTTACAATGAGCAGTTCTTC.

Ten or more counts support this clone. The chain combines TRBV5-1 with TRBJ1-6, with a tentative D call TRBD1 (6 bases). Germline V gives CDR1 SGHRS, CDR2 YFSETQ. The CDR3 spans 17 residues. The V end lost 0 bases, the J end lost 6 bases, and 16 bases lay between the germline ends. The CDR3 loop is CASSLEPSQGLNSPLHF. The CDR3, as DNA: TGCGCCAGCAGCTTGGAACCCTCCCAGGGGCTTAATTCACCCCTCCACTTT.

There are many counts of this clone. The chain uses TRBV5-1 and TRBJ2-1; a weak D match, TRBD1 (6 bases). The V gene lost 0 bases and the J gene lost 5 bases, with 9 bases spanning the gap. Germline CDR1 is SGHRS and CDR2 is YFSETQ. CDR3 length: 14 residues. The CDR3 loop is CASSLGDINNEQFF. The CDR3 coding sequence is TGCGCCAGCAGCTTGGGGGACATCAACAATGAGCAGTTCTTC.

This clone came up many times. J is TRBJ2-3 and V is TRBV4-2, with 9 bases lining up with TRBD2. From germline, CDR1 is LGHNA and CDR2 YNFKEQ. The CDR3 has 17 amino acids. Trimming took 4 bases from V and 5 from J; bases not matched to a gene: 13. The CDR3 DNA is TGTGCCAGCAGCCTTCAAGAGGTCGCGGGGGGGGTAGATACGCAGTATTTT. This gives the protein CASSLQEVAGGVDTQYF.

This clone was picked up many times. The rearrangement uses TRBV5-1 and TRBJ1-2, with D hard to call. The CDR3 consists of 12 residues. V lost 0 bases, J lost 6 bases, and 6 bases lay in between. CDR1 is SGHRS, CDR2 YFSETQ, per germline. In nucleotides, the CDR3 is TGCGCCAGCAGCTTGGGCGGGGATGGCTACACCTTC. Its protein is CASSLGGDGYTF.

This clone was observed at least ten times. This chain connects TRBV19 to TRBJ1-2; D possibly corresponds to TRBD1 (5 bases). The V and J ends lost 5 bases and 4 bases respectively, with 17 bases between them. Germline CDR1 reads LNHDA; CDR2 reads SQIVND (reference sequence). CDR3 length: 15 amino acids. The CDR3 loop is CASSPHRGSSYGYTF. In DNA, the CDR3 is TGTGCCAGTAGTCCCCATCGGGGGAGTAGCTATGGCTACACCTTC.

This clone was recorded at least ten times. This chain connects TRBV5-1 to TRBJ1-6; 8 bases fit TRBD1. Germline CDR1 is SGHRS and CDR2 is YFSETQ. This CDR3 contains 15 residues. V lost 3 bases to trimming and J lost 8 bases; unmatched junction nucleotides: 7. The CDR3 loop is CASSWGVTGDSPLHF. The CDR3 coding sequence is TGCGCCAGCAGCTGGGGGGTGACAGGGGATTCACCCCTCCACTTT.

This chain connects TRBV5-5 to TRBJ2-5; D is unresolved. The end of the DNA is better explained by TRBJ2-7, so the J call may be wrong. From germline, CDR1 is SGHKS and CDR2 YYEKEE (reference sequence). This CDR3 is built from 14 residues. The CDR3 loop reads CASSLASVSYEQYF. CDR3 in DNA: TGTGCCAGCAGCTTGGCTTCCGTCTCCTACGAGCAGTACTTC.

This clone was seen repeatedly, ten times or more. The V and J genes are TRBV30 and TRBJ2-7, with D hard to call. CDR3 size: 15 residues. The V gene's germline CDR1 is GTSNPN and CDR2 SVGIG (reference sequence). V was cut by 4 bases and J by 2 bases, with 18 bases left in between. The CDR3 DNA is TGTGCCTGGACCCTCAGGTCGGCGTTTACCTACGAGCAGTACTTC. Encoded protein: CAWTLRSAFTYEQYF.

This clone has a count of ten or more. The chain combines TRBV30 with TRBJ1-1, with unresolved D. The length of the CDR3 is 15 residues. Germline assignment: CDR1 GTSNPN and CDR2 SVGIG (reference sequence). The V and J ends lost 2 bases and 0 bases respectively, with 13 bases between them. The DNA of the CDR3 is TGTGCCTGGAGTTGGGCAGACGAACTGAACACTGAAGCTTTCTTT. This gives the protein CAWSWADELNTEAFF.

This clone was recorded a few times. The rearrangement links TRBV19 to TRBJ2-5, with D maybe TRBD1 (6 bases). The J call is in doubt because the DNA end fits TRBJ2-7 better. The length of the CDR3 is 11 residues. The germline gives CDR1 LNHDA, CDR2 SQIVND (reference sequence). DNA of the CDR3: TGTGCCAGTGGACAGTCCTACGAGCAGTACTTC. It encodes CASGQSYEQYF.

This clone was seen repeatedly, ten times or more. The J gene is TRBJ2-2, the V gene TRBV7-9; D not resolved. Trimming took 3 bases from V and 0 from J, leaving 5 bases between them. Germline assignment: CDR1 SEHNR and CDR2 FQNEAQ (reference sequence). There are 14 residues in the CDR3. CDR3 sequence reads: CASSFRANTGELFF. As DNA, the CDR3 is TGTGCCAGCAGCTTCCGGGCGAACACCGGGGAGCTGTTTTTT.

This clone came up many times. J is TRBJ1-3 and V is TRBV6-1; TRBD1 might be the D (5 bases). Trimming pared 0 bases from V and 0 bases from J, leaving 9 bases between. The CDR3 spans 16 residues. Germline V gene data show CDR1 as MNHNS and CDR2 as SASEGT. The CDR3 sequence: CASSEAGRNSGNTIYF. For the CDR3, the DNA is TGTGCCAGCAGTGAAGCGGGGCGGAACTCTGGAAACACCATATATTTT.

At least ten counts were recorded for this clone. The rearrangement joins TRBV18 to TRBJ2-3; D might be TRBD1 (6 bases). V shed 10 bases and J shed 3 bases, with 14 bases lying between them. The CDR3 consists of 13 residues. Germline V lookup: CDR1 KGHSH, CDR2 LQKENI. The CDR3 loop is CATRPRGTDTQYF. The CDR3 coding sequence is TGTGCCACAAGACCAAGGGGGACAGATACGCAGTATTTT. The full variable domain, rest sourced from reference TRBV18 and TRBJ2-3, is NAGVMQNPRHLVRRRGQEARLRCSPMKGHSHVYWYRQLPEEGLKFMVYLQKENIIDESGMPKERFSAEFPKEGPSILRIQQVVRGDSAAYFCATRPRGTDTQYFGPGTRLTVL.

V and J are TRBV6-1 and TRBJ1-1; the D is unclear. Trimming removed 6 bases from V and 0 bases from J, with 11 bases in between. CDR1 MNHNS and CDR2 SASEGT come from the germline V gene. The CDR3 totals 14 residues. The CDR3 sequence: CASRTVNMNTEAFF. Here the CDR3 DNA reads TGTGCCAGCAGAACAGTGAACATGAACACTGAAGCTTTCTTT.

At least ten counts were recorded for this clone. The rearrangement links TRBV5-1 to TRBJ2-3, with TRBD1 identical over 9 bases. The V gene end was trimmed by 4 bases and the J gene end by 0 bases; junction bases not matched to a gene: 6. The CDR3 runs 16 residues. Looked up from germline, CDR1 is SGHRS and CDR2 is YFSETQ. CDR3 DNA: TGCGCCAGCAGCCGAATAGGGACAGGGAGCACAGATACGCAGTATTTT. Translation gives CASSRIGTGSTDTQYF.

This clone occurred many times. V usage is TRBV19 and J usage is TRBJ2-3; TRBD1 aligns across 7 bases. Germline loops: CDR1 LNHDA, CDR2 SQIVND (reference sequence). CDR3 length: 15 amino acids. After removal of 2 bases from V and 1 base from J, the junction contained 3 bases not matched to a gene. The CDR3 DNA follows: TGTGCCAGTAGTATACCCGGACAGGGCACAGATACGCAGTATTTT. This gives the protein CASSIPGQGTDTQYF. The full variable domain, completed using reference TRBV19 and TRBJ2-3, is DGGITQSPKYLFRKEGQNVTLSCEQNLNHDAMYWYRQDPGQGLRLIYYSQIVNDFQKGDIAEGYSVSREKKESFPLTVTSAQKNPTAFYLCASSIPGQGTDTQYFGPGTRLTVL.

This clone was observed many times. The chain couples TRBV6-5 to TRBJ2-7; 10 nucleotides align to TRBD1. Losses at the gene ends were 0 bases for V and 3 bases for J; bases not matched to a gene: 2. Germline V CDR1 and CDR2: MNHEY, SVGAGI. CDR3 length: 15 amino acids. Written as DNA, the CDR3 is TGTGCCAGCAGTTACTCGGGGACAGGGGACTACGAGCAGTACTTC. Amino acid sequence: CASSYSGTGDYEQYF.

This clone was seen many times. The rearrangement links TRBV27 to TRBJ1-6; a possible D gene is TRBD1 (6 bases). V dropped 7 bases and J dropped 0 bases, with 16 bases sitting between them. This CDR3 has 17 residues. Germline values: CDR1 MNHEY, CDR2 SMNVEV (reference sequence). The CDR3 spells CASTQGGGGSYNSPLHF. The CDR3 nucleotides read TGTGCCAGCACCCAAGGGGGAGGGGGCTCCTATAATTCACCCCTCCACTTT.

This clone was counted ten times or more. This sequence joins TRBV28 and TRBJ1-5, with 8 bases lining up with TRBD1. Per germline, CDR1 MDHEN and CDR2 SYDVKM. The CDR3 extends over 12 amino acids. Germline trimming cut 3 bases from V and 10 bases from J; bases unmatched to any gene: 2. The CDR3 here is CASSLDRDPQHF. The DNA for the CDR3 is TGTGCCAGCAGTTTGGACAGGGACCCCCAGCATTTT.

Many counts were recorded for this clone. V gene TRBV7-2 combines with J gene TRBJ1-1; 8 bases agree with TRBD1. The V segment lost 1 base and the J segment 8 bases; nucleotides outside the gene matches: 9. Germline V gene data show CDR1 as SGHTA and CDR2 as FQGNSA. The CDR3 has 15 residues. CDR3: CASSLDRTGWGEAFF. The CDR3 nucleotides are TGTGCCAGCAGCTTAGATCGGACAGGGTGGGGCGAAGCTTTCTTT.

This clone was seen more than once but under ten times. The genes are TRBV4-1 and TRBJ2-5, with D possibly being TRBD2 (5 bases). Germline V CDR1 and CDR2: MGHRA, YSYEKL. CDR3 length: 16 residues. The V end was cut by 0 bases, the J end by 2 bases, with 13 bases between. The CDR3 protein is CASSQDRGRPQETQYF. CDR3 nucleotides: TGCGCCAGCAGCCAAGATCGGGGTAGACCTCAAGAGACCCAGTACTTC.

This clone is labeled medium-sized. CDR3 sequence (DNA): TGTGCCAGCAGCGCACTCCCCGGGTCCTCTGGAAACACCATATATTTT. As protein: CASSALPGSSGNTIYF. The genes are TRBV4-2 and TRBJ1-3; D is unresolved. Germline CDR1 reads LGHNA; CDR2 reads YNFKEQ. This CDR3 region has 16 residues. Trimming cost V 5 bases and J 0 bases, with 14 bases left between them.

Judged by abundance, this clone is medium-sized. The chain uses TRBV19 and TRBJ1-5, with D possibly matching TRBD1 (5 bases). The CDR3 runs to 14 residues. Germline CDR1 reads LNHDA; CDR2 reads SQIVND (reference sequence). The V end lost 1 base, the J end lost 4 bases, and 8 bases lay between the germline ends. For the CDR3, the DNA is TGTGCCAGTAGTATAGCAGGGCTGAATCAGCCCCAGCATTTT. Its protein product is CASSIAGLNQPQHF.

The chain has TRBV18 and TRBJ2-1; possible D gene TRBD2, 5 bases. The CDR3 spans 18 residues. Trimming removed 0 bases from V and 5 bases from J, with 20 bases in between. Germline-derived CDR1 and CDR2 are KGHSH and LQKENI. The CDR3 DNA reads TGTGCCAGCTCACCACCTCTTCGGGTCAGCGGTTACAACAATGAGCAGTTCTTC. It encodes CASSPPLRVSGYNNEQFF.

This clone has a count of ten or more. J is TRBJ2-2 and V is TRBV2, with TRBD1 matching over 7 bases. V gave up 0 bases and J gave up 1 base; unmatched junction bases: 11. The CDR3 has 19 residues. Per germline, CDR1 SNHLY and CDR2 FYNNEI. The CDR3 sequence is CASSEAYFRDSKNTGELFF. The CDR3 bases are TGTGCCAGCAGTGAAGCGTATTTCCGGGACAGCAAGAACACCGGGGAGCTGTTTTTT.